This entry concerns a single T cell receptor beta chain. The data were obtained in a study of blood T cell repertoires in COVID-19. Original processing methods: Estimation of nucleated cell counts relied on the amplification of reference gene primers. Profiling relied on immunoSEQ multiplex PCR, and the TCRdb table lists in-frame clones only, not all of them. Clone size and V and J calls were adopted from that table, with D and trimming inferred from the DNA. This table has roughly 250,000 clones, 83% appearing once. CDR1 MNHEY and CDR2 SVGAGI come from the germline V gene. This CDR3 has 14 amino acids. The ends lost 0 bases at V and 4 bases at J; junction bases unmatched: 0.

The TCR originated in a human donor in a cohort sampled during active COVID-19. Material: peripheral blood. The rearrangement links TRBV6-5 to TRBJ1-3, with 7 nucleotides matching TRBD1. CDR3 loop: CASSYSGQGNTIYF. In DNA form, the CDR3 reads TGTGCCAGCAGTTACTCGGGACAGGGAAACACCATATATTTT.